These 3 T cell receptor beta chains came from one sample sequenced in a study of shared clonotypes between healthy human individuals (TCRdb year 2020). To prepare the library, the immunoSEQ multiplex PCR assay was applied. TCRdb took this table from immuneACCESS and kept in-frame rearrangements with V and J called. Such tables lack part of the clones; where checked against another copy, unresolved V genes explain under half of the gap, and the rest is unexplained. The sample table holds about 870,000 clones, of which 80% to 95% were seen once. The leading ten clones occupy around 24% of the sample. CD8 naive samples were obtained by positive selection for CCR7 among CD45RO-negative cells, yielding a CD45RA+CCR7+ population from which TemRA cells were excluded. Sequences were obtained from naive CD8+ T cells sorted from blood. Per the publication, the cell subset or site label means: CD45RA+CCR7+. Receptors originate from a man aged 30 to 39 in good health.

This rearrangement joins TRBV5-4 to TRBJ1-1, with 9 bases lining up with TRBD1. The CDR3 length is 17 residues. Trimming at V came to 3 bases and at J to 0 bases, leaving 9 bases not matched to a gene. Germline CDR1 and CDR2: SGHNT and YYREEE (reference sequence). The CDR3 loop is CASSSTGGGLMNTEAFF. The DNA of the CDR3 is TGTGCCAGCAGCTCGACAGGGGGAGGGTTGATGAACACTGAAGCTTTCTTT.

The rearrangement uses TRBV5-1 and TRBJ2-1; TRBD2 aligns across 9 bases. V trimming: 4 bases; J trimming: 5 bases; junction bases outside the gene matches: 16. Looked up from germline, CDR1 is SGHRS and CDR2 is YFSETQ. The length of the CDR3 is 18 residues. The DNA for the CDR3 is TGCGCCAGCAGCAGACCCCGGGTTAGCGGGAGTCTTAACAATGAGCAGTTCTTC. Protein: CASSRPRVSGSLNNEQFF.

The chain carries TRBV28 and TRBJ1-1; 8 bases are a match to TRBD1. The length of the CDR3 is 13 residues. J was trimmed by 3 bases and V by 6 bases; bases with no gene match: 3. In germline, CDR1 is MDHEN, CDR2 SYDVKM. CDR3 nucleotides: TGTGCCAGCAGGGCGACAGGGGACACTGAAGCTTTCTTT. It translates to CASRATGDTEAFF.